This T cell receptor (beta chain) was captured by sequencing in a study of T-cell reconstitution after alpha-beta-depleted transplantation in children. Using unique molecular identifiers, the investigators prepared the TCRbeta library. TCRdb redid the calling of the PCR reads with MiXCR, one entry per CDR3 protein. This sample has roughly 100,000 distinct CDR3 sequences, with approximately 8.4% found just once. The CDR3 contains 15 residues. The trim removed 2 bases at V and 5 bases at J, leaving 5 bases unmatched. Germline V gene sequence: CDR1 SGHRS, CDR2 YFSETQ. The sample holds many counts of this clonotype.

This chain links TRBV5-1 with TRBJ2-1; 9 bases agree with TRBD1. Here the sequenced sample was PBMCs from the stem cell graft donor, taken from the stem cell graft. The clonotype comes from a human donor who donated a stem cell graft to a child with congenital amegakaryocytic thrombocytopenia. This chain's CDR3 is CASSFETGGDNEQFF. CDR3 bases: TGCGCCAGCAGCTTCGAGACAGGGGGAGACAATGAGCAGTTCTTC. Combining the CDR3 with reference TRBV5-1 and TRBJ2-1 gives the whole variable domain KAGVTQTPRYLIKTRGQQVTLSCSPISGHRSVSWYQQTPGQGLQFLFEYFSETQRNKGNFPGRFSGRQFSNSRSEMNVSTLELGDSALYLCASSFETGGDNEQFFGPGTRLTVL.